Given below is one T cell receptor (beta chain) in context. The data originate from a study of blood T cell repertoires in COVID-19. Whole-study context: Samples taken during acute and convalescent COVID-19 were collected in the United States, Italy and Spain. T cells, B-cell-depleted T cells, or PBMCs provided the cDNA or gDNA that served as material.

The table came from immunoSEQ multiplex PCR; TCRdb's copy has only in-frame clones and leaves some out. Of approximately 210,000 clones in the sample, roughly four fifths were seen once. Participants' reported clinical history set cohort assignment. Donors in Cohort 3 counted as recovered after two negative PCRs, clearance, or symptom resolution. The J segment lost 0 bases and the V segment lost 3 bases, leaving 1 base of the junction unmatched. Germline assignment: CDR1 SGHRS and CDR2 YFSETQ. The CDR3 runs 16 residues. The clonotype was recovered from a woman aged 55-69 years who had recovered from COVID-19. Sample: PBMCs or T cells enriched from blood (not recorded which). The chain is built from TRBV5-1 and TRBJ2-2; 11 bases map to TRBD1. The CDR3 coding sequence is TGCGCCAGCAGCTGGACAGGGGGCACGAACACCGGGGAGCTGTTTTTT. Translation gives CASSWTGGTNTGELFF. The whole variable domain, remainder taken from reference TRBV5-1 and TRBJ2-2, is KAGVTQTPRYLIKTRGQQVTLSCSPISGHRSVSWYQQTPGQGLQFLFEYFSETQRNKGNFPGRFSGRQFSNSRSEMNVSTLELGDSALYLCASSWTGGTNTGELFFGEGSRLTVL.